This entry features one T cell receptor beta chain sequence. What it binds is unknown. The data are from a study of T cell responses to AZD1222 COVID-19 vaccine. The repertoire was sequenced with immunoSEQ multiplex PCR; TCRdb's copy has only in-frame clones and lacks some. The sample contains 100,000 to 150,000 clones, more than 75% of which appear only once. This CDR3 comprises 13 residues. V lost 6 bases and J lost 1; bases outside the gene matches: 0. Per germline, CDR1 LNHDA and CDR2 SQIVND (reference sequence). Study-wide points: Distributed over spike, vaccine-associated CD4 TCRs predominated at 160-218 and 743-854. Reports say nearly half of spike-specific TCRs go after unmutated variant regions. The donor group comprised mostly white British people and more females; the analysis possibly underestimated clonal diversity. No repertoire was sampled before or during the peak T cell response, only after it.

The chain carries TRBV19 and TRBJ1-5, with 7 bases matching TRBD1. This receptor was taken from an adult who received the AZD1222 COVID-19 vaccine. Sequences were derived from peripheral blood, sampled 28 days after the second AZD1222 dose. CDR3 sequence reads: CASRGQSNQPQHF. CDR3 bases: TGTGCCAGTAGGGGACAGAGCAATCAGCCCCAGCATTTT.